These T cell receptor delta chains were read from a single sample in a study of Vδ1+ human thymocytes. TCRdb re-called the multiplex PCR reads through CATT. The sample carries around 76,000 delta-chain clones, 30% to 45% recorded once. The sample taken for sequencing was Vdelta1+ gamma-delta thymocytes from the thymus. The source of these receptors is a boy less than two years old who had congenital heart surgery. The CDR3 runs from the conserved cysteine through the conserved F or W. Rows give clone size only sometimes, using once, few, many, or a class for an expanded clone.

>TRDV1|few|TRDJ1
CALGDFRIWGTRPGGSDKLIF
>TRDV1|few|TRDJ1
CALGENRLAGGCETDKLIF
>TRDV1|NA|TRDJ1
CALGDPSYRTDKLIF
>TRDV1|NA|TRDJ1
CALGELSPSGDTRFKLIF
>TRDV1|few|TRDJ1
CALGELRDVKFLPFGGGYAPYTDKLIF
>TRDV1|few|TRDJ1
CALGETGDCADKLIF
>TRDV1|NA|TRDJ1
CALGEFGLPPLLGLKLIF
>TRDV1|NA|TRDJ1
CALGYRVIPTTGGYTDKLIF
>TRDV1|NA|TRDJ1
CALGEFTPLSRFYLGDPYHTDKLIF
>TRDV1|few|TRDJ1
CALGGDPFLPVLGGPDKLIF
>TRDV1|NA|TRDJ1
CALGELRSSAFPLYTDKLIF
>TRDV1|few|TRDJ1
CALGERDSLSDRTGGYYTDKLIF
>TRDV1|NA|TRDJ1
CALGELVTPYWGIRLNDKLIF
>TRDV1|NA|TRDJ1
CALGEPTVHYTDKLIF
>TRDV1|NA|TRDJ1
CALGEVQRLYTDKLIF
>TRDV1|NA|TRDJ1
CALGECGIAFKLIF
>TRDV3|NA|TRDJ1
CAFGLLGTHGSRGKLIF
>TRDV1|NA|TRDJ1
CALGTITTGVARYTDKLIF
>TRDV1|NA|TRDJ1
CALGERPQRSYTYTDKLIF
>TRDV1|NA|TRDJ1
CALGETLFLGTGGCKLIF
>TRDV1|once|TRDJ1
CALGEEWQVGALFLPRGSGRTGGYTDKLIF
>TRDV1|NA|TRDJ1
CALGESLLTGGWTDKLIF
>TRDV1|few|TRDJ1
CALGVDPPPLGDLTDKLIF